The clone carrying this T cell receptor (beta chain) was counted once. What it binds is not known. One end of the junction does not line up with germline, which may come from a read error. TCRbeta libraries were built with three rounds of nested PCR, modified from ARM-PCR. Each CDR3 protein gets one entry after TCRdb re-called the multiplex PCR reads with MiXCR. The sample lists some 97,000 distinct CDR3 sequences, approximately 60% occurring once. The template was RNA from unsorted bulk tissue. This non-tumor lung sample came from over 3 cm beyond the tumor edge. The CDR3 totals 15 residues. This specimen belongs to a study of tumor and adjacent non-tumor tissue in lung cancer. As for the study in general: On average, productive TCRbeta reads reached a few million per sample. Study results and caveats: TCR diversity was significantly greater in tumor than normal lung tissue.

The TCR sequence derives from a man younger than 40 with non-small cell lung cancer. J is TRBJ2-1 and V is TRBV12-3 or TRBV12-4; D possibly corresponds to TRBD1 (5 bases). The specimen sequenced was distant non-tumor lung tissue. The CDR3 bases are TGTGCCAGTAGATGGGGAAACTCGAAGGGGAATGGGCAGTTCTTC. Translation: CASRWGNSKGNGQFF.